A single sample is the source of the 26 T cell receptor beta chains below, sequenced in a study of T cells in Graves' hyperthyroidism and ophthalmopathy. Amplified regions were TCR beta CDR3 sequences from RNA transcripts. TCR CDR3 regions were first amplified by RT-PCR with HTBI primers. TCRdb reprocessed the multiplex PCR reads with MiXCR, giving one entry per CDR3 protein. The sample yields about 690,000 distinct CDR3 sequences, around 16% seen once. The sequenced sample consisted of blood. The receptors derive from a man aged 45-65 years with Graves' hyperthyroidism.

This clonotype has at least ten counts. The rearrangement links TRBV27 to TRBJ1-2, with D perhaps matching TRBD1 (5 bases). This CDR3 is 13 amino acids long. CDR1 and CDR2 (germline): MNHEY, SMNVEV (reference sequence). Trimming cost V 3 bases and J 7 bases, with 12 bases left between them. The CDR3 protein is CASSFARAVGYTF. The CDR3 DNA is TGTGCCAGCAGTTTTGCCAGGGCAGTTGGCTACACCTTC.

Many counts were recorded for this clonotype. DNA for the CDR3: TGTGCCAGCAGTAGACTAGCGGGGTTCTACGAGCAGTACTTC. Translation gives CASSRLAGFYEQYF. The chain is built from TRBV28 and TRBJ2-7; TRBD2 agrees at 11 bases. Trimming removed 5 bases from V and 3 bases from J; junction bases left unmatched: 3. Germline lookup yields CDR1 MDHEN and CDR2 SYDVKM. This CDR3 has 14 amino acids. Full variable domain (rest looked up from reference TRBV28 and TRBJ2-7): DVKVTQSSRYLVKRTGEKVFLECVQDMDHENMFWYRQDPGLGLRLIYFSYDVKMKEKGDIPEGYSVSREKKERFSLILESASTNQTSMYLCASSRLAGFYEQYFGPGTRLTVT.

The rearrangement joins TRBV5-5 to TRBJ1-1; 11 nucleotides match TRBD1. With V trimmed by 3 bases and J by 6 bases, 10 bases remained unmatched. This CDR3 spans 16 amino acids. Looked up from germline, CDR1 is SGHKS and CDR2 is YYEKEE (reference sequence). The CDR3 spells CASSSGQGARGAEAFF. CDR3 DNA: TGTGCCAGCAGCTCCGGACAGGGGGCGAGAGGGGCTGAAGCTTTCTTT.

This clonotype was picked up a small number of times. The chain joins TRBV18 to TRBJ2-7; D gene ambiguous. CDR1 is KGHSH, CDR2 LQKENI, per germline. The V and J ends lost 4 bases and 5 bases respectively, with 15 bases between them. This CDR3 is built from 14 residues. CDR3 sequence: CASSLGPLGNEQYF. Here the CDR3 DNA reads TGTGCCAGCTCACTAGGACCTTTAGGCAACGAGCAGTACTTC. The full variable domain, its missing parts supplied by reference TRBV18 and TRBJ2-7, is NAGVMQNPRHLVRRRGQEARLRCSPMKGHSHVYWYRQLPEEGLKFMVYLQKENIIDESGMPKERFSAEFPKEGPSILRIQQVVRGDSAAYFCASSLGPLGNEQYFGPGTRLTVT.

In its sample, this clonotype was seen many times. The chain recombines TRBV9 with TRBJ2-3; D perhaps matches TRBD2 (5 bases). This CDR3 spans 15 amino acids. V lost 1 base and J lost 0, with 9 bases in between. Germline-derived CDR1 and CDR2 are SGDLS and YYNGEE. The chain's CDR3 is CASSVPSSSTDTQYF. The DNA for the CDR3 is TGTGCCAGCAGCGTACCTAGCAGTAGCACAGATACGCAGTATTTT.

There are a few counts of this clonotype. The chain joins TRBV2 to TRBJ2-7, with D tentatively TRBD1 (6 bases). The CDR3 runs to 13 residues. The V end was cut by 4 bases, the J end by 6 bases, with 13 bases between. In germline, CDR1 is SNHLY, CDR2 FYNNEI. CDR3 DNA: TGTGCCAGCAGTGGCCAAACAGGGAGCGAGCAGTACTTC. This gives the protein CASSGQTGSEQYF.

This clonotype was counted many times. The chain couples TRBV2 to TRBJ1-5, with TRBD1 matching 11 bases. V trimming: 5 bases; J trimming: 7 bases; junction bases outside the gene matches: 7. CDR1 and CDR2 from the germline V gene are SNHLY and FYNNEI. The CDR3 extends over 15 amino acids. This chain's CDR3 is CASSKGQGGVQPQHF. CDR3 in DNA: TGTGCCAGCAGTAAGGGACAGGGGGGTGTCCAGCCCCAGCATTTT.

At least ten counts were recorded for this clonotype. The chain has TRBV7-9 and TRBJ2-7; maybe TRBD1 (6 bases). The CDR3 is 14 residues long. Germline CDR1 and CDR2: SEHNR and FQNEAQ (reference sequence). Trimming pared 0 bases from V and 3 bases from J, leaving 9 bases between. The CDR3 region is CASSLADRYYEQYF. In DNA, the CDR3 is TGTGCCAGCAGCTTAGCGGACAGATACTACGAGCAGTACTTC.

This clonotype has ten or more counts. The chain joins TRBV11-2 to TRBJ2-7; D ambiguous. Germline CDR1 is SGHAT and CDR2 is FQNNGV. The CDR3 spans 15 residues. V was shortened by 2 bases and J by 4 bases, with 15 bases between the two germline ends. CDR3 nucleotide sequence: TGTGCCAGCAGCTTACCGACGCGAAACCTATACGAGCAGTACTTC. Protein: CASSLPTRNLYEQYF.

This clonotype was detected many times. The chain links TRBV20-1 to TRBJ2-3; the match to TRBD2 covers 15 bases. Germline assignment: CDR1 DFQATT and CDR2 SNEGSKA (reference sequence). The ends lost 2 bases at V and 0 bases at J; junction bases unmatched: 6. This CDR3 contains 18 residues. The CDR3 spells CSARPGLAGGASTDTQYF. CDR3 nucleotide sequence: TGCAGTGCTAGACCGGGACTAGCGGGAGGTGCTAGCACAGATACGCAGTATTTT.

This clonotype was recorded many times. CDR3 sequence (DNA): TGTGCCATCACTGGGACAGGAAGCTCCTACGAGCAGTACTTC. This gives the protein CAITGTGSSYEQYF. J is TRBJ2-7 and V is TRBV10-3; TRBD1 aligns across 8 bases. V gave up 7 bases and J gave up 0 bases; unmatched junction bases: 5. This CDR3 is 14 amino acids long. Germline CDR1 is ENHRY and CDR2 is SYGVKD.

The genes are TRBV3-1 and TRBJ2-5, with TRBD1 matching 7 bases. J lost 13 bases, V lost 0 bases, and 8 bases had no gene match. The CDR3 extends over 13 amino acids. CDR1 LGHDT and CDR2 YNNKEL come from the germline V gene (reference sequence). Written as DNA, the CDR3 is TGTGCCAGCAGCCAAGACCCGGACAGGATAACGTACTTC. This translates into CASSQDPDRITYF.

This clonotype was seen at least ten times. V usage is TRBV30 and J usage is TRBJ1-4; the D is unclear. The V end was cut by 3 bases, the J end by 4 bases, with 9 bases between. Germline V gives CDR1 GTSNPN, CDR2 SVGIG (reference sequence). The CDR3 is 13 residues long. The DNA for the CDR3 is TGTGCCTGGAGGGGGATCGGTAATGAAAAACTGTTTTTT. It translates to CAWRGIGNEKLFF.

This clonotype was recorded many times. The chain links TRBV27 to TRBJ2-3, with D hard to call. This CDR3 region has 16 residues. The germline V and J ends were trimmed by 3 bases and 1 base, with 14 bases remaining between them. Germline CDR1 reads MNHEY; CDR2 reads SMNVEV (reference sequence). CDR3 loop: CASSFLKVAGTDTQYF. The CDR3 DNA reads TGTGCCAGCAGTTTTTTGAAGGTTGCGGGCACAGATACGCAGTATTTT.

This clonotype was counted at least ten times. The chain joins TRBV19 to TRBJ2-1; 8 bases are a match to TRBD2. CDR1 is LNHDA, CDR2 SQIVND, per germline (reference sequence). CDR3 length equals 15 residues. V was clipped by 4 bases and J by 2 bases; unmatched bases: 4. In DNA, the CDR3 is TGTGCCAGTAGTAAAACTAGCGGTCCCTACAATGAGCAGTTCTTC. Translated: CASSKTSGPYNEQFF.

This clonotype was found many times. J is TRBJ1-5 and V is TRBV28, with 11 bases matching TRBD1. The CDR3 sequence is 15 residues long. Germline assignment: CDR1 MDHEN and CDR2 SYDVKM. J lost 6 bases, V lost 5 bases, and 6 bases had no gene match. CDR3 region: CASSNRDRGTQPQHF. CDR3 bases: TGTGCCAGCAGTAACCGGGACAGGGGGACTCAGCCCCAGCATTTT.

This clonotype was recorded a few times. Germline and junction disagree at one end, which may indicate a read error. The rearrangement uses TRBV7-3 and TRBJ2-3; 7 bases are shared with TRBD2. The CDR3 has 15 residues. The germline V gene encodes CDR1 SGHTA and CDR2 FQGTGA. The CDR3 DNA follows: TGTGCCAGCAGCATAACGGGAGGTTCTGGAGATACGCAGTATTTT. This encodes CASSITGGSGDTQYF.

In its sample, this clonotype was seen once. The genes are TRBV4-1 and TRBJ2-7; no reliable D call. The CDR3 covers 15 residues. V dropped 0 bases and J dropped 2 bases, with 11 bases sitting between them. CDR1 MGHRA and CDR2 YSYEKL come from the germline V gene. CDR3 in DNA: TGCGCCAGCAGCCAAGAGTCGGCGCCGACCTACGAGCAGTACTTC. This sequence encodes CASSQESAPTYEQYF.

This clonotype was detected ten times or more. The chain joins TRBV12-3 or TRBV12-4 to TRBJ2-7; 11 positions match TRBD2. J gave up 3 bases and V 3 bases, and 1 base lay outside the gene matches. This CDR3 has 14 amino acids. DNA for the CDR3: TGTGCCAGCAGTTTGCTAGCGGGGGGCTACGAGCAGTACTTC. Protein product: CASSLLAGGYEQYF.

The chain carries TRBV2 and TRBJ2-4; TRBD1 agrees at 9 bases. This CDR3 contains 18 residues. Germline V gene data show CDR1 as SNHLY and CDR2 as FYNNEI. The ends lost 6 bases at V and 0 bases at J; junction bases unmatched: 12. The CDR3 loop reads CASREGTGLPVAKNIQYF. CDR3 bases: TGTGCCAGCAGGGAGGGGACAGGGCTCCCCGTAGCCAAAAACATTCAGTACTTC.

In its sample, this clonotype was seen many times. The J gene is TRBJ2-3, the V gene TRBV7-2; maybe TRBD2 (5 bases). CDR3 size: 14 residues. V lost 6 bases, J lost 4 bases, and 14 bases lay in between. The V gene's germline CDR1 is SGHTA and CDR2 FQGNSA. The CDR3 nucleotides read TGTGCCAGCAGGGGTACGGGGTTCGCAGATACGCAGTATTTT. Protein product: CASRGTGFADTQYF. The whole variable domain, remainder taken from reference TRBV7-2 and TRBJ2-3, is GAGVSQSPSNKVTEKGKDVELRCDPISGHTALYWYRQSLGQGLEFLIYFQGNSAPDKSGLPSDRFSAERTGGSVSTLTIQRTQQEDSAVYLCASRGTGFADTQYFGPGTRLTVL.

In this sample, this clonotype turned up a few times. The rearrangement links TRBV19 to TRBJ2-2; 7 positions match TRBD2. The germline V gene encodes CDR1 LNHDA and CDR2 SQIVND (reference sequence). V lost 10 bases to trimming and J lost 4 bases; unmatched junction nucleotides: 12. CDR3 size: 15 residues. The CDR3 is CATNLGGYSTGELFF. For the CDR3, the DNA is TGTGCCACCAACCTCGGGGGGTATAGCACCGGGGAGCTGTTTTTT.

This clonotype has only a few counts. This chain joins TRBV27 and TRBJ2-7; 11 bases align to TRBD1. After removal of 5 bases from V and 5 bases from J, the junction contained 8 bases not matched to a gene. CDR3 length equals 15 residues. CDR1 is MNHEY and CDR2 is SMNVEV in the germline V gene (reference sequence). CDR3 residues: CASSAGTGGIDEQYF. As DNA, the CDR3 is TGTGCCAGCAGTGCCGGGACAGGGGGTATCGACGAGCAGTACTTC.

This clonotype was observed many times. The chain couples TRBV6-1 to TRBJ1-2; D unresolved. The germline CDR1 and CDR2 sequences are MNHNS and SASEGT. There are 14 residues in the CDR3. Trimming shortened V by 1 base and J by 4 bases, and 10 bases separated the two germline ends. The DNA for the CDR3 is TGTGCCAGCAGTGAAGGTAAAGGGCCCTATGGCTACACCTTC. Translation: CASSEGKGPYGYTF.

This clonotype was counted at least ten times. V gene TRBV20-1 combines with J gene TRBJ2-5; no firm D call. This CDR3 comprises 14 residues. Germline V gives CDR1 DFQATT, CDR2 SNEGSKA (reference sequence). Trimming shortened V by 3 bases and J by 0 bases, and 11 bases separated the two germline ends. CDR3 amino acids: CSASLSADQETQYF. As DNA, the CDR3 is TGCAGTGCTAGTTTGTCGGCAGACCAAGAGACCCAGTACTTC.

This clonotype was recorded at least ten times. The gene calls are TRBV6-1 and TRBJ2-1; the match to TRBD2 covers 10 bases. Germline-derived CDR1 and CDR2 are MNHNS and SASEGT. J gave up 7 bases and V 8 bases, and 11 bases lay outside the gene matches. There are 15 residues in the CDR3. CDR3 amino acids: CASGKREGSRNEQFF. The CDR3 nucleotides are TGTGCCAGCGGGAAGCGGGAGGGTTCCAGGAATGAGCAGTTCTTC.